This T cell receptor beta chain was profiled in a study of siplizumab effects on memory and regulatory T cells. Study-wide results and caveats: Naive T cells, seemingly more diverse than memory cells, seemed major alloresponse contributors. Roughly 75-97% of dividing CD4+ or CD8+ clones were without an attributable naive or memory phenotype. The drug siplizumab significantly decreased the alloreactive sequences that could be traced to unstimulated CD4+ memory cells.

For every sample, some 10^5 TCR templates were assayed. Repertoires were generated with immunoSEQ multiplex PCR, while TCRdb's copy carries only in-frame clones and drops some. The sample has around 100,000 clones, 91% seen once. This CDR3 has 14 amino acids. With 4 bases removed from V and 5 bases from J, the gap between germline ends came to 9 bases. The V gene's germline CDR1 is LNHDA and CDR2 SQIVND (reference sequence). As to this clone: No antigen is known for it.

V and J are TRBV19 and TRBJ1-6; a weak D match, TRBD1 (5 bases). This TCR was recovered from a human donor in good health. The sample was CD4+ T cells sorted from blood. The chain's CDR3 is CASSTDRDNSPLHF. DNA for the CDR3: TGTGCCAGTAGTACCGACAGAGATAATTCACCCCTCCACTTT.